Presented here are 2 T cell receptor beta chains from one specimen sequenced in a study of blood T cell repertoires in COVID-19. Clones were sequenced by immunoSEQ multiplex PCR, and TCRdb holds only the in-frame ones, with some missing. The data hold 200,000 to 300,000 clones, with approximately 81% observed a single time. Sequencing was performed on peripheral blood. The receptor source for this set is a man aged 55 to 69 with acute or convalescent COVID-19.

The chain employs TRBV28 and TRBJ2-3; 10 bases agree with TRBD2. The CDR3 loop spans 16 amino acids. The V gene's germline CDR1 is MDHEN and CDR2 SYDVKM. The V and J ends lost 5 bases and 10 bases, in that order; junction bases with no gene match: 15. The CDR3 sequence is CASSEIAGGPAEAQYF. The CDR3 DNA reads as TGTGCCAGCAGTGAGATAGCGGGAGGCCCTGCTGAGGCGCAGTATTTT.

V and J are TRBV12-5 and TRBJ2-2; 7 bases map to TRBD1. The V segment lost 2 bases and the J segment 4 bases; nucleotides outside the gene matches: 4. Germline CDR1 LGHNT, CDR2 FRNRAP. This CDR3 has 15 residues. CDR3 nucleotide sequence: TGTGCTAGTGGTTTGAGCGCAGGGGGCACCGGGGAGCTGTTTTTT. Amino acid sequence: CASGLSAGGTGELFF.